This T cell receptor beta chain was identified during a study of human T cells and chemical hapten exposure (dated by TCRdb to about 2021). Background on the whole study: For sensitization, 2% DPC in acetone was applied to a roughly 2 cm by roughly 2 cm area of upper inner arm skin. Throughout the study period of around 25 weeks, patients also received therapeutic DPC doses to the scalp every week. For TCR sequencing, blood came from approximately 29 alopecia patients at anywhere from one to four time points (pre-sensitization, 2, 6 and 24 weeks). Blood samples were taken from patients before sensitization (week 0) and at 2, 6 and about 24 weeks after DPC sensitization. Patch testing was performed on the upper back with Finn chambers containing 0.01% DPC, and the patch tests were scored after 6 days according to International Contact Dermatitis Research Group standards. The mostly female patient cohort included alopecia areata with under or over 50% scalp involvement, alopecia totalis and alopecia universalis. This study followed changes in the peripheral blood TCR repertoire in vivo during primary and secondary sensitization of alopecia patients to the hapten diphenylcyclopropenone (DPC). Libraries were pooled for sequencing, and per-sample TCR yields varied mainly because of small differences in library volumes within the pool. Results the study describes overall, beyond this receptor: DPC sensitization did not change how many TCRs were above 1 in 1000 frequency, and no evidence was found of alterations in global repertoire structure. Because every patient had alopecia, a presumed autoimmune disease, the patients' immune response might differ from that of healthy individuals. The number of PT1 expanded TCRs positively correlated with patch test score, significant at thresholds 8, 16 and 32 but not 4. Expanded TCRs formed significantly more large CDR3 similarity clusters than pre-sensitization or healthy control sets, consistent with antigen-driven responses. Repeated subsampling changed both the strength of the expansion versus patch-test correlation and the threshold at which that correlation became significant.

A distance of 10 bases separates the germline ends of V and J, which lose 3 bases and 5 bases respectively. The germline V gene sets CDR1 to SGHTA and CDR2 to FQGNSA. The CDR3 starts with the cysteine, ends with the phenylalanine, and has 13 residues. Solely the CDR3 DNA is kept, with 39 bases framed from the first base. This clonotype was seen at least ten times. Its binding antigen is unknown. The record has no base qualities; no much larger clone is one base away. The sample's time point label, decoded: pre-sensitization, week 0. What this sample's treatment or condition label stands for: therapeutic diphenylcyclopropenone sensitization with weekly scalp DPC. Blood at each patch-test visit was drawn before the patch test was applied. Patients were considered eligible if aged 18 to 70, diagnosed with alopecia and deemed suitable for DPC therapy, and patients were excluded if pregnant. Total RNA was extracted from unfractionated whole blood collected in Tempus Blood RNA tubes.

The method was RACE. Sequenced on a NextSeq 500. During library preparation, unique molecular identifiers were attached to individual cDNA molecules so that TCRs could be counted in a quantitative, reproducible way. Each blood RNA sample was used to sequence both TCR alpha and TCR beta chains. The paper's processing steps were these. A median of about 100,000 TCRs per sample was observed, with a range of roughly 23,224 to 750,000. V, J and CDR3 annotation of the TCR reads was performed with the Decombinator software suite. For the PS versus PT1 abundance plots, all samples were subsampled to the same number of TCRs (28,000). Expanded TCRs were defined as absent before sensitization and observed at least eight times at the 2-week time point. TCRdb cleaned the public reads at Q25 with fastp, built clones with MiXCR and kept in-frame beta chains. One record per CDR3 amino acid sequence lists the most common genes and DNA. The V and J calls were determined by TCRdb, not by the authors. In all, the sample holds fewer than 300,000 distinct CDR3 sequences, and about 8.1% of those were seen once. The ten largest clones capture 2% to 2.5% of the sample.

The clonotype originates from a woman aged 35 to 49 with alopecia areata. Some clones in this sample may be carry-over from other donors' samples. Recombination linked TRBV7-2 to TRBJ1-1, with the D gene too uncertain to name. This sample comprised whole blood, obtained in connection with sensitization to the hapten diphenylcyclopropenone (DPC). The DNA sequence follows: TGTGCCAGCAGCTTCGAGGCTCGGACTGAAGCTTTCTTT. Its coded protein is CASSFEARTEAFF.